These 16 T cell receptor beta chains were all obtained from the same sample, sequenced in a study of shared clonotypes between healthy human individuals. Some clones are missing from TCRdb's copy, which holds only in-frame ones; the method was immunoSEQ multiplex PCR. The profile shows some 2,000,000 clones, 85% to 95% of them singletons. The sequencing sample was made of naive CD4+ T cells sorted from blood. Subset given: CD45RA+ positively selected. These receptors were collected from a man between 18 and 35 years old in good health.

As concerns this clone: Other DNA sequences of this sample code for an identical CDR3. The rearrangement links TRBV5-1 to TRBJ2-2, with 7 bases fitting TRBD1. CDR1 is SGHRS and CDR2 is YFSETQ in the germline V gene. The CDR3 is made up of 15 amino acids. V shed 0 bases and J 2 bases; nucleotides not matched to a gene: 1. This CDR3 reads CASSLDRGNTGELFF. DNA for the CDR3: TGCGCCAGCAGCTTGGACAGGGGCAACACCGGGGAGCTGTTTTTT.

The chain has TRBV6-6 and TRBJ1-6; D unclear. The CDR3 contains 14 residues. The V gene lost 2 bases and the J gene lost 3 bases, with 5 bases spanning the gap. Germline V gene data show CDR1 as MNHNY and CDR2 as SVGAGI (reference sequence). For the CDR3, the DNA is TGTGCCAGCAGTTACGTGGGCTATAATTCACCCCTCCACTTT. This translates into CASSYVGYNSPLHF.

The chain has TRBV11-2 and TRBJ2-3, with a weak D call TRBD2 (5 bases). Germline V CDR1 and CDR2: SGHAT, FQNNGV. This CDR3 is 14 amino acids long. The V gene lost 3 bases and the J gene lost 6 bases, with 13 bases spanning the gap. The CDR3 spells CASSFISATDTQYF. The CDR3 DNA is TGTGCCAGCAGCTTTATTAGCGCGACTGATACGCAGTATTTT.

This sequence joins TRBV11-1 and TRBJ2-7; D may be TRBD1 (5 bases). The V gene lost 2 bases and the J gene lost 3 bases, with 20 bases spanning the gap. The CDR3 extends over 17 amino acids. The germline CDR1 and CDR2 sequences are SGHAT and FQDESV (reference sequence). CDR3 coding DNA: TGTGCCAGCAGCTTACACAGGCGACCTTCAACGGGCTACGAGCAGTACTTC. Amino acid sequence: CASSLHRRPSTGYEQYF.

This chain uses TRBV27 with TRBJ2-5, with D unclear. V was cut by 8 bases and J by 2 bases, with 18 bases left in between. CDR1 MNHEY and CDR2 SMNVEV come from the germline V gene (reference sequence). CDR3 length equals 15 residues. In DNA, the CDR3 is TGTGCCAGCTCCAGGTGGCAGCCATCTCAAGAGACCCAGTACTTC. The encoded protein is CASSRWQPSQETQYF.

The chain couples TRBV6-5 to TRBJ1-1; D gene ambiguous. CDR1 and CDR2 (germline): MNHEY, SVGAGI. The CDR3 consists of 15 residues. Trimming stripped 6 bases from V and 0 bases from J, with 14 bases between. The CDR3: CASSPLAAVNTEAFF. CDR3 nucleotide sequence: TGTGCCAGCAGCCCCCTGGCGGCGGTGAACACTGAAGCTTTCTTT.

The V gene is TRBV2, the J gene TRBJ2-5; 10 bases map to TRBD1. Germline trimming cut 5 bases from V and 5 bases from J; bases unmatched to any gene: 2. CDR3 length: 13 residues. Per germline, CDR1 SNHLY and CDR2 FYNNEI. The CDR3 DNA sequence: TGTGCCAGCAGTAGGGACAGGGGTGAGACCCAGTACTTC. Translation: CASSRDRGETQYF.

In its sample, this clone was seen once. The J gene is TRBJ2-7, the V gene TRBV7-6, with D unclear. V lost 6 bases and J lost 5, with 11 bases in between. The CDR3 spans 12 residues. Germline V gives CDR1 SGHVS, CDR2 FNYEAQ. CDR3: CASSHSGDEQYF. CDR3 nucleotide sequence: TGTGCCAGCAGTCACTCGGGTGACGAGCAGTACTTC.

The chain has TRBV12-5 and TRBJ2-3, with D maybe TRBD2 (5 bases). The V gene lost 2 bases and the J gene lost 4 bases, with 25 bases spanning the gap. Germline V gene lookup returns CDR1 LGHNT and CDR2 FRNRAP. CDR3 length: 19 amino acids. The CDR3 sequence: CASGLKKKERLNSADTQYF. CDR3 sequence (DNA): TGTGCTAGTGGTTTGAAAAAAAAGGAGAGGTTAAATAGCGCAGATACGCAGTATTTT.

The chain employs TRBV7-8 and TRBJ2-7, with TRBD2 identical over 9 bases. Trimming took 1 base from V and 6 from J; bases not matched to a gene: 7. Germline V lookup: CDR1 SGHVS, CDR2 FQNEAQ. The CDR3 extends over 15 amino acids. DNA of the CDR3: TGTGCCAGCAGCTTAGGGCTAGCGGGGCTCGGCGAGCAGTACTTC. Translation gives CASSLGLAGLGEQYF.

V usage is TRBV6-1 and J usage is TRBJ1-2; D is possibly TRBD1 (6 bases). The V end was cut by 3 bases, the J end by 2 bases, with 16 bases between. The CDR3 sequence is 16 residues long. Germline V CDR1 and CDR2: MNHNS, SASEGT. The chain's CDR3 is CASSDFQGRENYGYTF. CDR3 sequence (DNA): TGTGCCAGCAGTGATTTTCAGGGGCGGGAGAACTATGGCTACACCTTC.

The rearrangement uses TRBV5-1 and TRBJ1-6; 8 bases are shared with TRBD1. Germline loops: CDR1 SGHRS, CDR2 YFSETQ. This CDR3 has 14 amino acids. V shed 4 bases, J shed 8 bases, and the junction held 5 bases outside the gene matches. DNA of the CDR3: TGCGCCAGCAGCCCGGGACAGGAGGATTCACCCCTCCACTTT. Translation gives CASSPGQEDSPLHF.

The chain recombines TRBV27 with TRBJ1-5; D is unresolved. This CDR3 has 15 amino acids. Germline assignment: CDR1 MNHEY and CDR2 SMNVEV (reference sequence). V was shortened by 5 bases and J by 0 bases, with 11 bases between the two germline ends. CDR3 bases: TGTGCCAGCAGTCCTACTACTTTTAGCAATCAGCCCCAGCATTTT. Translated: CASSPTTFSNQPQHF.

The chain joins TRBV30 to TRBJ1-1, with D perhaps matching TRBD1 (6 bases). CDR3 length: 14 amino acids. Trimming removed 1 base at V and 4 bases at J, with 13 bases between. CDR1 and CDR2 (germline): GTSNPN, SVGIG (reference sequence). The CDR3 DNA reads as TGTGCCTGGAGTGGGGGGACACCGATCACTGAAGCTTTCTTT. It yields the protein CAWSGGTPITEAFF.

CDR3: CASSPNGQVRGEQFF. Written as DNA, the CDR3 is TGTGCCAGCTCACCAAATGGACAGGTTCGGGGTGAGCAGTTCTTC. This rearrangement joins TRBV18 to TRBJ2-1; TRBD1 matches at 7 bases. The CDR3 runs to 15 residues. Trimming took 2 bases from V and 9 from J; bases not matched to a gene: 10. The germline gives CDR1 KGHSH, CDR2 LQKENI.

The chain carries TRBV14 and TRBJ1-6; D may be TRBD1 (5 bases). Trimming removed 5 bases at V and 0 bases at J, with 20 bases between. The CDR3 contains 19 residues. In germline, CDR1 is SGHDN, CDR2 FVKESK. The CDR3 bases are TGTGCCAGCAGCTTCAGAGGCGGGACGGTGAGCTCCTATAATTCACCCCTCCACTTT. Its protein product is CASSFRGGTVSSYNSPLHF.